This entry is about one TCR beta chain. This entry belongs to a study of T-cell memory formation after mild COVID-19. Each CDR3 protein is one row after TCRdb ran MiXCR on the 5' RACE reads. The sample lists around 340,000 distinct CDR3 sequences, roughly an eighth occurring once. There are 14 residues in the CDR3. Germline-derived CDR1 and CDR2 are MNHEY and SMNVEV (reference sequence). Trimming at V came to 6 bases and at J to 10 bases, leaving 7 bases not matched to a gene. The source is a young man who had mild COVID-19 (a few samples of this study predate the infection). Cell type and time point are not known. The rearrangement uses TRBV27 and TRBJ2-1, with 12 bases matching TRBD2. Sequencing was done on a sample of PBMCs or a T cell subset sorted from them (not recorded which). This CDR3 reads CASSQTSGGSEQFF. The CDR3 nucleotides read TGTGCCAGCAGCCAGACTAGCGGGGGATCCGAGCAGTTCTTC.